The clone carrying this T cell receptor (beta chain) has only a few counts. Germline and junction disagree at one end, which may indicate a read error. Other DNA sequences in the sample encode the same CDR3. This record comes from a study of control samples from healthy donors and cancer patients. The table came from immunoSEQ multiplex PCR; TCRdb's copy has only in-frame clones and leaves some out. The table lists roughly 81,000 clones, 75% to 85% of them singletons. The CDR3 contains 16 residues. Germline CDR1 LNHNV, CDR2 YYDKDF (reference sequence). The genes are TRBV15 and TRBJ2-2; D is perhaps TRBD2 (7 bases). The source material was PBMCs. This TCR was recovered from a man in his 60s with head and neck cancer. CDR3 DNA: TGCGCCACCAGCAGAGTTAGGGGGGGGGTCACCGGGGAGCTGTTTTTT. It translates to CATSRVRGGVTGELFF.